Below are 19 T cell receptor beta chains sequenced from a single sample in a study of CD8+CD57+ T cells in acquired aplastic anemia. Genomic DNA was employed as the template in profiling TCR beta VDJ and CDR3. MiXCR, run by TCRdb on the reads, gives a single entry per CDR3 protein. Found here are about 220,000 distinct CDR3 sequences, approximately 35% of them singletons; the top ten hold 1.1%. Specimen: sorted CD4+, CD8+, or CD8+CD57+ T cells (not recorded which) from PBMCs. Source of these receptors: a human donor in good health, serving as a control.

This clonotype was seen many times. CDR3: CASSMSGTGHHEQYF. DNA of the CDR3: TGTGCCAGCAGCATGTCCGGGACAGGGCATCACGAGCAGTACTTC. The V gene is TRBV7-9, the J gene TRBJ2-7, with 9 bases lining up with TRBD1. With 5 bases clipped from V and 5 bases from J, the junction kept 10 bases outside the gene matches. Germline V lookup: CDR1 SEHNR, CDR2 FQNEAQ (reference sequence). The CDR3 extends over 15 amino acids. Based on the CDR3 plus reference TRBV7-9 and TRBJ2-7, the full variable domain is DTGVSQNPRHKITKRGQNVTFRCDPISEHNRLYWYRQTLGQGPEFLTYFQNEAQLEKSRLLSDRFSAERPKGSFSTLEIQRTEQGDSAMYLCASSMSGTGHHEQYFGPGTRLTVT.

Comments on this clonotype: One base away lies a much larger clone, so this may be a sequencing read error. The CDR3 region has the DNA TGTGCCAGCACCTCTCCTTCGTCCTACGAGCAGTGCTTC. Its translation is CASTSPSSYEQCF. This rearrangement joins TRBV2 to TRBJ2-7; D is unresolved. This CDR3 is built from 13 residues. The germline V gene has CDR1 SNHLY and CDR2 FYNNEI.

This clonotype has a handful of counts. This chain links TRBV19 with TRBJ1-2; no clear D gene. V was trimmed by 6 bases and J by 5 bases, leaving 10 bases between them. Germline CDR1 reads LNHDA; CDR2 reads SQIVND (reference sequence). CDR3 length equals 12 residues. The CDR3 region is CASRKSIYGYTF. The CDR3 DNA reads TGTGCCAGTAGGAAGTCCATTTATGGCTACACCTTC. The whole variable domain, remainder taken from reference TRBV19 and TRBJ1-2, is DGGITQSPKYLFRKEGQNVTLSCEQNLNHDAMYWYRQDPGQGLRLIYYSQIVNDFQKGDIAEGYSVSREKKESFPLTVTSAQKNPTAFYLCASRKSIYGYTFGSGTRLTVV.

The rearrangement links TRBV20-1 to TRBJ1-4; the D is unclear. V lost 6 bases and J lost 1, with 12 bases in between. This CDR3 contains 14 residues. Germline values: CDR1 DFQATT, CDR2 SNEGSKA (reference sequence). The CDR3 DNA is TGCAGTGCCTACCCGGAGCAAACTAATGAAAAACTGTTTTTT. Its protein is CSAYPEQTNEKLFF.

This clonotype was found many times. The V and J genes are TRBV7-7 and TRBJ2-1; either TRBD1 or TRBD2 may fit D (5 bases each). With 6 bases removed from V and 7 bases from J, the gap between germline ends came to 13 bases. Germline V lookup: CDR1 SSHAT, CDR2 FNYEAQ (reference sequence). The CDR3 extends over 13 amino acids. Here the CDR3 DNA reads TGTGCCAGCAGTCAGTTGGGGGTTAATGAGCAGTTCTTC. Residues: CASSQLGVNEQFF.

The chain recombines TRBV25-1 with TRBJ2-1, with 8 bases fitting TRBD1. The V segment lost 2 bases and the J segment 12 bases; nucleotides outside the gene matches: 12. The length of the CDR3 is 15 residues. CDR1 and CDR2 from the germline V gene are MGHDK and SYGVNS. Written as DNA, the CDR3 is TGTGCCAGCAGTGAAAATGGCAGGGGGCAGCAGGGGCAGTTCTTC. Translated: CASSENGRGQQGQFF.

The CDR3 protein is CASSDSGGPGELFF. The CDR3 nucleotides are TGTGCCAGCAGTGACTCAGGGGGACCCGGGGAGCTGTTTTTT. The rearrangement uses TRBV6-4 and TRBJ2-2; maybe TRBD1 (6 bases). The germline V and J ends were trimmed by 0 bases and 6 bases, with 8 bases remaining between them. CDR3 length: 14 residues. Per the germline V gene, CDR1 is MRHNA and CDR2 is SNTAGT.

The chain uses TRBV2 and TRBJ2-1; D perhaps matches TRBD1 (5 bases). Trimming pared 5 bases from V and 3 bases from J, leaving 14 bases between. The V gene's germline CDR1 is SNHLY and CDR2 FYNNEI. The CDR3 consists of 15 residues. In nucleotides, the CDR3 is TGTGCCAGCAGTTTAGGGGTTTCCTTCTACAATGAGCAGTTCTTC. It yields the protein CASSLGVSFYNEQFF.

Note on this clonotype: A much larger clone sits a single nucleotide away, making a read error possible. This chain uses TRBV20-1 with TRBJ1-1; maybe TRBD1 (6 bases). Between the trimmed V and J ends, which lost 3 bases and 3 bases, there was a span of 14 bases. This CDR3 region has 14 residues. Germline CDR1 reads DFQATT; CDR2 reads SNEGSKA (reference sequence). The CDR3 coding sequence is TGCAGTGCTAGTTACAGGGCTATGGACACTGAAGCTTTCTTT. Translated: CSASYRAMDTEAFF.

The V call is TRBV19, the J call TRBJ1-1, with 7 bases aligning to TRBD1. The CDR3 sequence is 16 residues long. CDR1 LNHDA and CDR2 SQIVND come from the germline V gene (reference sequence). V was clipped by 7 bases and J by 2 bases; unmatched bases: 13. DNA for the CDR3: TGTGCCAGTAATACCCCACAGGGGACAACAAACACTGAAGCTTTCTTT. It encodes CASNTPQGTTNTEAFF.

Turning to this clonotype: A read error may be the cause here, since a much bigger clone is one base away. CDR3 in DNA: TGTGCCACCATTGGGCCTTCGGCTAGCGGGGCACCTAGCACAGATACGCAGTATTTT. Translating gives CATIGPSASGAPSTDTQYF. The rearrangement joins TRBV24-1 to TRBJ2-3; 9 positions match TRBD2. V lost 8 bases, J lost 0 bases, and 17 bases stayed unmatched. The length of the CDR3 is 19 residues. Germline CDR1 and CDR2: KGHDR and SFDVKD.

The CDR3 bases are TGTGCCAGCAGCGCAGACATCTTTCGCGAGGGCTACACCTTC. This gives the protein CASSADIFREGYTF. The genes are TRBV6-2 or TRBV6-3 and TRBJ1-2; D gene uncertain. CDR3 length: 14 amino acids. V was shortened by 6 bases and J by 8 bases, with 19 bases between the two germline ends. Looked up from germline, CDR1 is MNHEY and CDR2 is SVGEGT.

Only one count was recorded for this clonotype. The V gene is TRBV11-2, the J gene TRBJ2-7; a weak D match, TRBD2 (6 bases). The CDR3 runs 14 residues. With 4 bases removed from V and 3 bases from J, the gap between germline ends came to 13 bases. CDR1 and CDR2 (germline): SGHAT, FQNNGV. The CDR3 here is CASSWIGGYYEQYF. Here the CDR3 DNA reads TGTGCCAGCAGCTGGATCGGGGGTTACTACGAGCAGTACTTC.

About this clonotype itself: Being one base from a much bigger clone, this may be a read error. V is TRBV19 and J is TRBJ2-3, with 12 bases that match TRBD2. V shed 5 bases and J 8 bases; nucleotides not matched to a gene: 8. The CDR3 sequence is 15 residues long. Germline lookup yields CDR1 LNHDA and CDR2 SQIVND (reference sequence). The CDR3 sequence is CASSLTSGSGGTQYF. CDR3 nucleotide sequence: TGTGCCAGTAGTCTGACTAGCGGGAGTGGGGGTACGCAGTATTTT.

This clonotype occurred a few times. V is TRBV7-2 and J is TRBJ2-7; D may correspond to TRBD1 or TRBD2 (5 bases each). The CDR3 is 15 residues long. Germline loops: CDR1 SGHTA, CDR2 FQGNSA. Trimming took off 6 bases at V and 2 bases at J, with 17 bases between the two ends. CDR3 sequence reads: CASRRPGRTTYEQYF. The CDR3 bases are TGTGCCAGCAGACGTCCGGGACGGACGACCTACGAGCAGTACTTC.

This clonotype has ten or more counts. The chain joins TRBV12-3 or TRBV12-4 to TRBJ2-1; D gene uncertain. The germline V and J ends were trimmed by 5 bases and 7 bases, with 6 bases remaining between them. CDR3 length: 11 residues. The CDR3 sequence is CASSLANEQFF. DNA for the CDR3: TGTGCCAGCAGTCTTGCTAATGAGCAGTTCTTC.

This clonotype was detected ten times or more. The V gene is TRBV2, the J gene TRBJ1-3; no definite D call. The CDR3 is 13 amino acids. Trimming took 0 bases from V and 7 from J, leaving 7 bases between them. Germline assignment: CDR1 SNHLY and CDR2 FYNNEI. CDR3: CASSEAQGNTIYF. The CDR3 DNA is TGTGCCAGCAGTGAAGCGCAAGGGAACACCATATATTTT.

V usage is TRBV30 and J usage is TRBJ1-2; tentatively, D is TRBD1 (5 bases). Trimming removed 5 bases at V and 1 base at J, with 11 bases between. CDR3 size: 13 residues. Per germline, CDR1 GTSNPN and CDR2 SVGIG (reference sequence). The CDR3 nucleotides read TGTGCCTGGGGGTTGGGGGTTAACTATGGCTACACCTTC. Amino acids: CAWGLGVNYGYTF.

This clonotype was found many times. The genes are TRBV5-1 and TRBJ2-7; 12 bases are a match to TRBD2. The J segment lost 4 bases and the V segment lost 1 base, leaving 6 bases of the junction unmatched. The germline V gene has CDR1 SGHRS and CDR2 YFSETQ. The CDR3 runs 16 residues. The CDR3 nucleotides read TGCGCCAGCAGCTTGAGTCTAGCGGGAGGGGGATACGAGCAGTACTTC. Protein: CASSLSLAGGGYEQYF.